This T cell receptor beta chain was sequenced in a study of shared clonotypes between healthy human individuals. Germline V gene data show CDR1 as SSHAT and CDR2 as FNYEAQ (reference sequence). There are 11 residues in the CDR3. V lost 7 bases, J lost 7 bases, and 7 bases lay in between. Subsets obtained from CD4+ cells comprised CD45RA+ naive and CD45RA-negative memory cells. Every subset's genomic DNA went evenly onto several immunoSEQ plates. TCRdb keeps only in-frame clones here, not all; method: immunoSEQ multiplex PCR. The sample lists around 1.1 million clones; more than 75% were seen once. This clone was observed a single time. The antigen remains unidentified. General observations from the study: Estimated richness was generally greater in naive than memory subsets. Some clonotypes were shared by all four sorted-subset donors, while others were not shared. The non-shared ones had lower generation probabilities than the shared ones.

The sample taken for sequencing was memory CD4+ T cells from PBMCs. Documented subset: CD45RA-negative fraction. V usage is TRBV7-7 and J usage is TRBJ2-2; weak D call: TRBD2 (5 bases). The TCR originated in a man between 18 and 29 years old in good health. Some clones in this sample may be carry-over from other donors' samples. The CDR3 bases are TGTGCCAGCACCCGGGGCGGGGAGCTGTTTTTT. Encoded protein: CASTRGGELFF.